This T cell receptor beta chain was recorded in a study of post-analysis software for immune sequencing data (dated by TCRdb to the mid-2010s). With regard to the full study: Disease courses on record covered relapsing-remitting, secondary progressive and progressive-relapsing multiple sclerosis, though some patients had no subtype annotation. Patient repertoires were compared against roughly 10 previously published healthy control repertoires from donors aged about 6 to 26 years. A subset of samples was prepared in parallel using single-end sample barcoding, then pooled and co-amplified after Illumina adapter ligation.

Libraries were built with PCR. The instrument was an Illumina HiSeq 2500. Unique molecular identifiers were incorporated into TCR beta cDNA libraries to reduce PCR and sequencing biases. Every 1 to 10 million input T cells yielded roughly 500,000 cDNA molecules, meaning each molecule approximated one T cell. The patient libraries were prepared and sequenced with the same protocol used for the earlier healthy control dataset. Within a given batch, samples were prepared together, multiplexed and sequenced on the same HiSeq lane. Under the source paper's analysis protocol: MIGEC was used to process the raw barcoded reads, and molecular identifier groups with only a single read were discarded before consensus assembly and CDR3 extraction. Clonotype tables were post-analysed with VDJtools, normalizing diversity by down-sampling all datasets to the smallest sample size. To correct batch-related cross-sample contamination, repertoire overlap clustering matched CDR3 amino acid sequences but not nucleotide sequences. The public reads were reanalyzed by TCRdb: fastp trimming at Q25, MiXCR alignment, in-frame beta chains only. Rows are unified per CDR3 protein, each entry keeping the most common DNA and genes. The V and J calls and clone size come from TCRdb's table, not from the authors' own analysis. The sample yields about 800,000 distinct CDR3 sequences; 30% were counted once. The biggest ten clones account for approximately 0.55% of the sample.

TCR beta repertoires were profiled from peripheral blood of under 15 young patients with multiple sclerosis to demonstrate the VDJtools post-analysis software. The patients with multiple sclerosis were children and adolescents between roughly 6 and 17 years of age. This clonotype turned up a few times. Its target antigen remains unknown. Per-base quality was not reported, and no clone a single base away is much larger than it. The V end gives up 4 bases and the J end 9 bases, leaving 6 bases in the junction not matched to a gene. For CDR1 and CDR2, the germline V gene lists MNHEY and SVGEGT. The CDR3 spans 15 residues, from the cysteine through the phenylalanine. The sequence is cut down to CDR3 DNA, 45 bases in frame from base 1. The paper as a whole reports these results and caveats: Patients showed significantly higher frequencies than controls for a handful of TRBV segments, among them TRBV5-6, TRBV5-1 and TRBV20-1. The multiple sclerosis patient group was slightly younger than the control group. Significantly lower normalized Chao1 diversity was found in multiple sclerosis patients than in controls, suggesting substantial peripheral T-cell clonal expansion. Direct clustering with F measure showed strong co-clustering of samples prepared in the same batch, prompting a batch-effect correction.

The sequenced material came from blood. The TCR sequence derives from a girl aged 10 to 17 with multiple sclerosis. The receptor chain draws on TRBV6-2 or TRBV6-3 and TRBJ2-1, and TRBD2 aligns with 13 junction nucleotides. CDR3 protein: CASSSLAGGPSEQFF. The nucleotide sequence reads TGTGCCAGCAGTTCACTAGCGGGAGGGCCGTCTGAGCAGTTCTTC.